Listed here is a single TCR beta chain. This entry is derived from a study of blood T cell repertoires in COVID-19. Study context: Researchers got acute and convalescent COVID-19 samples from the United States, Italy and Spain. PBMCs, B-cell-depleted T cells, or T cells were the source of the cDNA or gDNA that made up the material.

CDR1 is SEHNR and CDR2 is FQNEAQ in the germline V gene (reference sequence). After removal of 7 bases from V and 2 bases from J, the junction contained 6 bases not matched to a gene. CDR3 size: 14 residues. Authors' methods: By means of reference gene primer amplification, nucleated cell counts were estimated. Measured with immunoSEQ multiplex PCR; TCRdb has only the in-frame clones, and not every one. For V, J and clone size, that table is used; D and trimming come from the DNA. The sample lists under 300,000 clones, about 83% occurring once. The chain employs TRBV7-9 and TRBJ1-1, with 8 bases that match TRBD1. This TCR came from a man aged 30 to 39 who had recovered from COVID-19. Material for sequencing was peripheral blood. DNA for the CDR3: TGTGCCAGCATCAATACAGGGGGAAACACTGAAGCTTTCTTT. Translation: CASINTGGNTEAFF.